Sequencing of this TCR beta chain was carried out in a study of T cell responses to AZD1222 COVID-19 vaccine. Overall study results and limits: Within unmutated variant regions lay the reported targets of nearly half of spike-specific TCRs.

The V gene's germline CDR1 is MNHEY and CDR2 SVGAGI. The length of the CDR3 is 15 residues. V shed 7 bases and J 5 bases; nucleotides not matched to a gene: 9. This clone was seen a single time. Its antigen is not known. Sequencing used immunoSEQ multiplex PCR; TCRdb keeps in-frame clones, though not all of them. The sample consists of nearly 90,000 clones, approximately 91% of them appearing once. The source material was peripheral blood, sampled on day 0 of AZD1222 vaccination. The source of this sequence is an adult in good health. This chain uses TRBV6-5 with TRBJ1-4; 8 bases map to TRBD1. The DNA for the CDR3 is TGTGCCAGCAACCGACAGGGGCCCGCGAATGAAAAACTGTTTTTT. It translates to CASNRQGPANEKLFF.